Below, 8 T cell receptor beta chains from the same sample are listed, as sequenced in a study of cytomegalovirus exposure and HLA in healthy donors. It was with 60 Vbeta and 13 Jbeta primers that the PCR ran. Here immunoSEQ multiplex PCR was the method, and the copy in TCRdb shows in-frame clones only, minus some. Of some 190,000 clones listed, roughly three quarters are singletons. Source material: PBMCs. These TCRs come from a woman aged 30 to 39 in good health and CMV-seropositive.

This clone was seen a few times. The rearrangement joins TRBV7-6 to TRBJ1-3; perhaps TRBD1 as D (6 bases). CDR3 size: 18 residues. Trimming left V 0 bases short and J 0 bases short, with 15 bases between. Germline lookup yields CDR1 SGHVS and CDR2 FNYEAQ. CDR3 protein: CASSLAPPDRNSGNTIYF. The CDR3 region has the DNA TGTGCCAGCAGCTTAGCCCCCCCCGACAGGAACTCTGGAAACACCATATATTTT.

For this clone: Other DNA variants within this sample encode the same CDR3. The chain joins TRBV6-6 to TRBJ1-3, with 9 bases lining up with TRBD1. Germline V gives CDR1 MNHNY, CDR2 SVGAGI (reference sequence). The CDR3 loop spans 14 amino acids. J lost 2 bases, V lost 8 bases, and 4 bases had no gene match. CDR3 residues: CASGGTGTGNTIYF. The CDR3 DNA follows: TGTGCCAGCGGGGGGACAGGGACTGGAAACACCATATATTTT.

The CDR3, as DNA: TGTGCCAGCAGTGATTCCCGGGGGGCCTATGGCTACACCTTC. The encoded protein is CASSDSRGAYGYTF. This chain joins TRBV2 and TRBJ1-2; a possible D gene is TRBD1 (6 bases). V lost 3 bases and J lost 4, with 12 bases in between. The CDR3 covers 14 residues. Per germline, CDR1 SNHLY and CDR2 FYNNEI.

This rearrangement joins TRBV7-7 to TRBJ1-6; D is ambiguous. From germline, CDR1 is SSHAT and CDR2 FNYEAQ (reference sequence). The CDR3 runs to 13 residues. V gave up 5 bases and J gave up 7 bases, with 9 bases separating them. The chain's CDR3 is CASSPDTNSPLHF. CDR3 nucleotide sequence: TGTGCCAGCAGCCCCGACACCAATTCACCCCTCCACTTT.

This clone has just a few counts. The CDR3 nucleotides read TGCGCCAGCAGCTTGGAGCAGCGGGGGACGCAGTATTTT. The encoded protein is CASSLEQRGTQYF. V usage is TRBV5-1 and J usage is TRBJ2-3; 8 bases map to TRBD2. The ends lost 0 bases at V and 9 bases at J; junction bases unmatched: 3. Germline CDR1 is SGHRS and CDR2 is YFSETQ. The CDR3 covers 13 residues.

CDR3 DNA sequence: TGTGCCAGCAATAGGCAGGCATACGAGACCCAGTACTTC. It specifies CASNRQAYETQYF. This chain uses TRBV27 with TRBJ2-5; D gene unclear. Germline-derived CDR1 and CDR2 are MNHEY and SMNVEV (reference sequence). Trimming stripped 7 bases from V and 5 bases from J, with 14 bases between. The CDR3 contains 13 residues.

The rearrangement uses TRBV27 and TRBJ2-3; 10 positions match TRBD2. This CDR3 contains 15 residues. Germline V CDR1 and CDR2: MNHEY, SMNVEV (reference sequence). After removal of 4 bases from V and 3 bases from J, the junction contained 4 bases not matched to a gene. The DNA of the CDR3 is TGTGCCAGCAGTTACGAGCGGGGGGGGACAGATACGCAGTATTTT. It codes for CASSYERGGTDTQYF.

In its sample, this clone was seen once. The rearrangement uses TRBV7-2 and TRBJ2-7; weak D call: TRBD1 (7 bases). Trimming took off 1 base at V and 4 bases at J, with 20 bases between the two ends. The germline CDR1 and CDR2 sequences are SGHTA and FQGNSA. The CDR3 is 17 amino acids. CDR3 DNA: TGTGCCAGCAGCTTAGGGGTGGCCAGGGGGACTGGATACGAGCAGTACTTC. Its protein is CASSLGVARGTGYEQYF.